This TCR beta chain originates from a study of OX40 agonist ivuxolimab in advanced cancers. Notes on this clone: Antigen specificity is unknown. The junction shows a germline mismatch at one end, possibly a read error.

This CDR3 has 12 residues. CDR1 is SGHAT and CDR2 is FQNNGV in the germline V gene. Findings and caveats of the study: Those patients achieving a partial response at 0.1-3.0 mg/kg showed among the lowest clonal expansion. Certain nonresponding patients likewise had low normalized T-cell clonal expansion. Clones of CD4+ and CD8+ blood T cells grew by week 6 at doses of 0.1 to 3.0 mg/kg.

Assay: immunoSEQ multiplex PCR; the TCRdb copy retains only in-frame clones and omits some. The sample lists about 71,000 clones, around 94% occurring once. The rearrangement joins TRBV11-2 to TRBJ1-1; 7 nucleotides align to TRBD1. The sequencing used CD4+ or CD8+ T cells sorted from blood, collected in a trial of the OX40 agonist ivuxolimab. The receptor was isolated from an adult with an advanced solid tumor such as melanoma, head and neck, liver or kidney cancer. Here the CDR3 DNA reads TGTGCCAGCAGCTTGGGGAGGGCAGGGGGGAACTTT. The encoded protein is CASSLGRAGGNF.